This T cell receptor (beta chain) derives from a study of long-term antiretroviral therapy in people with HIV (dated by TCRdb to between 2021 and 2023). Regarding the complete study: The earliest samples were collected about a decade before the 2015 WHO recommendation for immediate ART, when ART was typically delayed until CD4 counts fell. This retrospective serial study examined whether starting ART and sustained HIV suppression were associated with changes in the composition and diversity of the TRB repertoire in peripheral blood. No cross-contamination during QIAcube processing was seen in test extractions of a monoclonal T-cell line run alongside around 34 polyclonal samples. Of the roughly 30 participants with HIV, about twelve were female. From fewer than 35 adults with confirmed HIV infection, the cohort provided approximately 210 cryopreserved PBMC samples, gathered serially across a mean of roughly 6 years (range 1-12).

From the cysteine up to the phenylalanine, the CDR3 has a length of 16 residues. CDR3 DNA only is kept here, 48 bases in frame from base 1. The junction shows trimming of 5 bases on V and 1 base on J, plus 17 bases between the germline ends. As encoded in the germline V gene, CDR1 is SGHNT while CDR2 is YENEEA. The immunoSEQ hsTCRB v3.0 assay was used at survey level resolution to sequence the TRB variable region. A depth of about 40,000-50,000 T-cell genomes per sample was targeted for TRB sequencing. Pooled TRB libraries were sequenced on an Illumina MiSeq with a v3 150-cycle kit. In the source study's methods: Repertoire analysis was performed in R inside a reproducible Nextflow workflow that covered QC, data transformation and analysis. LymphoSeq2, an R package for AIRR-Seq data exploration, was used to implement custom analyses. A few samples that produced fewer than 5000 total TRB sequences were removed, so some 190 HIV repertoires were analyzed. Among the approximately 190 HIV repertoires that were kept, roughly 58 were collected before ART initiation and more than 120 were collected after ART initiation. Repertoires were downsampled to 5000 TRB nucleotide sequences, with summary statistics averaged over 100 downsampling iterations. TRB sequences were retained for analysis only if CDR3 regions of at least seven amino acids were present. A Shannon entropy-derived clonality score and the Gini coefficient were used to measure diversity. Repertoire networks linked the top 5000 CDR3 amino acid sequences whenever two sequences differed by an edit distance of one. Antigen specificity groups and MHC restriction were predicted for TRB CDR3 amino acid sequences with GLIPH2. Known CMV, EBV, HIV or tissue antigen associations were flagged by matching CDR3 amino acid sequences against VDJdb and McPAS-TCR. Pre-ART, post-ART and control groups were compared with Wilcoxon signed-rank tests and Holm-Bonferroni correction. TCRdb mirrors the immuneACCESS table, restricted to in-frame sequences. Some clones are absent from its copies; in checked studies, under half trace to an unresolved V gene, and the reason for the others is unknown. D and trimming were read from the DNA, whereas the V and J calls and clone size are those reported in that table. The sample includes 25,000 to 40,000 clones, with around 97% observed a single time. Under 2.5% of the sample goes to the ten largest clones.

About this clone: Its target antigen remains unknown. There are no base qualities to consult, and no much larger clone falls within one base.

Inclusion was restricted to participants for whom at least one PBMC sample before ART initiation and at least two post-ART samples were available. All participants with HIV were treated in the United States of America. Before DNA extraction, cryopreserved samples of about 1-11 million PBMC were thawed and then washed. At the time of the earliest PBMC sample, participants with HIV were aged between about 20 and 55 years. Each participant contributed PBMC samples from 1-4 timepoints before ART initiation and 2-8 timepoints after ART initiation, with a median of 7 samples. Serial HIV viral load, CD4+ T-cell count, ART history and demographic data were obtained for every participant. Using a Qiagen kit on a QIAcube, genomic DNA was extracted from unsorted PBMC, with samples processed in batches of 12. The study at large found these results: Expanded TRB clones identified before ART initiation dominated the repertoire at all time points, although this dominance fluctuated and declined in many PLHIV after ART. Because cell numbers in pre-ART samples were limited, unsorted PBMC were profiled instead of sorted CD4+ and CD8+ T cells. Starting ART was linked to a significant rise in TRB diversity, yet even after long-term ART the diversity remained significantly lower than in transplant donor controls. Owing to limited PBMC availability, only the TCR beta chain was sequenced, without alpha chain pairing. Narrower CDR3 length ranges were observed in HIV repertoires than in controls, and an antigen-experienced repertoire with only a slight naive shift after ART was suggested by the network structure. The samples span the years 2004 to 2017, and the ART regimens used at that time may not be as effective as current regimens. No data were available on ART adherence, viral resistance or therapy changes, limiting inferences about post-ART repertoire changes.

This receptor was identified in a man aged 30-40 years with HIV. The rearranged chain carries TRBV11-3 and TRBJ1-1, with no D gene named confidently. The source material was unsorted PBMCs, sampled 7.6 years after starting antiretroviral therapy. The nucleotide sequence is given as TGTGCCAGCAGCCCCGTGGAGGGCGGCGAGAACACTGAAGCTTTCTTT. Translation gives CASSPVEGGENTEAFF.